Below, 18 T cell receptor beta chains from the same sample are listed, as sequenced in a study of radiotherapy plus CTLA-4 blockade in lung cancer. Profiling relied on immunoSEQ multiplex PCR, and the TCRdb table lists in-frame clones only, not all of them. This table has about 98,000 clones, more than 75% appearing once. The sample here was peripheral blood, taken from a patient treated with radiotherapy plus ipilimumab. Receptors originate from a human donor with non-small cell lung cancer who had a partial response to radiotherapy plus ipilimumab.

The V and J genes are TRBV6-1 and TRBJ1-1; D unresolved. V lost 6 bases and J 1 base, leaving 9 bases between the germline ends. CDR3 size: 13 residues. Germline values: CDR1 MNHNS, CDR2 SASEGT. The CDR3 protein is CASRLNTNTEAFF. The DNA for the CDR3 is TGTGCCAGCAGACTAAACACGAACACTGAAGCTTTCTTT.

CDR3: CASSHGTGYEQYF. The CDR3 DNA sequence: TGCGCCAGCAGCCACGGGACAGGGTACGAGCAGTACTTC. This chain connects TRBV4-1 to TRBJ2-7, with 9 bases fitting TRBD1. The CDR3 runs to 13 residues. V trimming: 3 bases; J trimming: 4 bases; junction bases outside the gene matches: 1. Germline V gene data show CDR1 as MGHRA and CDR2 as YSYEKL.

The chain couples TRBV30 to TRBJ1-6, with D perhaps matching TRBD1 (6 bases). The CDR3 spans 14 residues. The germline V gene has CDR1 GTSNPN and CDR2 SVGIG (reference sequence). The V and J ends lost 4 bases and 8 bases respectively, with 15 bases between them. The CDR3 spells CAWNTDRLDSPLHF. In DNA, the CDR3 is TGTGCCTGGAATACAGACAGGTTGGATTCACCCCTCCACTTT.

The chain couples TRBV5-8 to TRBJ2-5, with D uncertain. The V end was cut by 5 bases, the J end by 2 bases, with 7 bases between. Germline CDR1 SGHTS, CDR2 YDEGEE. This CDR3 is 12 amino acids long. The DNA of the CDR3 is TGTGCCAGCAGTTCCAGTCAAGAGACCCAGTACTTC. It translates to CASSSSQETQYF.

The rearrangement joins TRBV28 to TRBJ2-3; D is perhaps TRBD2 (5 bases). V gave up 4 bases and J gave up 4 bases, with 6 bases separating them. This CDR3 has 12 amino acids. Germline V gene sequence: CDR1 MDHEN, CDR2 SYDVKM. CDR3 protein: CASSYGADTQYF. CDR3 DNA sequence: TGTGCCAGCAGTTACGGGGCAGATACGCAGTATTTT.

The rearrangement links TRBV27 to TRBJ2-1, with 10 positions matching TRBD2. Germline CDR1 reads MNHEY; CDR2 reads SMNVEV (reference sequence). This CDR3 region has 18 residues. The ends lost 0 bases at V and 7 bases at J; junction bases unmatched: 12. The CDR3 loop reads CASSLSRPEREGGNEQFF. The CDR3 region has the DNA TGTGCCAGCAGTTTATCCCGCCCTGAGCGGGAGGGCGGAAATGAGCAGTTCTTC.

The rearrangement uses TRBV18 and TRBJ2-2, with TRBD1 matching 8 bases. Per germline, CDR1 KGHSH and CDR2 LQKENI. The V segment lost 0 bases and the J segment 6 bases; nucleotides outside the gene matches: 6. The CDR3 sequence is 16 residues long. The CDR3 nucleotides read TGTGCCAGCTCACCACCGACAGGGGTCGTCTCCGGGGAGCTGTTTTTT. Residues: CASSPPTGVVSGELFF.

Ten or more counts support this clone. The chain uses TRBV10-3 and TRBJ2-7, with 13 bases identical to TRBD2. In germline, CDR1 is ENHRY, CDR2 SYGVKD. The ends lost 4 bases at V and 4 bases at J; junction bases unmatched: 10. The CDR3 totals 17 residues. The CDR3, as DNA: TGTGCCATCAGTGTTGGGACCGGGACTAGCGGGACTTACGAGCAGTACTTC. Translated, it gives CAISVGTGTSGTYEQYF.

The V gene is TRBV5-4, the J gene TRBJ2-7; a possible D gene is TRBD2 (6 bases). Per the germline V gene, CDR1 is SGHNT and CDR2 is YYREEE (reference sequence). The V end lost 4 bases, the J end lost 2 bases, and 16 bases lay between the germline ends. CDR3 length: 15 amino acids. Here the CDR3 DNA reads TGTGCCAGCAGCCCTCGGGGCGGGATGGCCTACGAGCAGTACTTC. It encodes CASSPRGGMAYEQYF.

This CDR3 reads CASSPSRGVGTQYF. For the CDR3, the DNA is TGTGCCAGCAGCCCAAGTCGGGGAGTGGGGACCCAGTACTTC. The chain is built from TRBV6-5 and TRBJ2-5; possibly TRBD2 for D (5 bases). The CDR3 has 14 amino acids. The germline V gene encodes CDR1 MNHEY and CDR2 SVGAGI. V was pared by 6 bases and J by 7 bases, with 18 bases between.

In DNA form, the CDR3 reads TGCGCCAGCAAAAGAAAAGTAGGTGGAGGTTCCTACGAGCAGTACTTC. Protein product: CASKRKVGGGSYEQYF. The rearrangement links TRBV10-1 to TRBJ2-7, with TRBD2 as a possible D gene (5 bases). The CDR3 sequence is 16 residues long. Germline-derived CDR1 and CDR2 are WNHNN and SYGVQD (reference sequence). The ends were cut back, 7 bases at V and 1 base at J, with 20 bases in the middle.

The chain joins TRBV7-9 to TRBJ2-1; 16 bases align to TRBD2. Germline CDR1 SEHNR, CDR2 FQNEAQ (reference sequence). Trimming took 4 bases from V and 2 from J; bases not matched to a gene: 8. This CDR3 spans 19 amino acids. CDR3 sequence (DNA): TGTGCCAGCAGCTCGCCGGGACTAGCGGGAGGGAGGGCCTACAATGAGCAGTTCTTC. Encoded protein: CASSSPGLAGGRAYNEQFF.

This clone was counted a single time. The chain carries TRBV5-4 and TRBJ2-7; 13 nucleotides line up with TRBD2. Germline trimming cut 9 bases from V and 5 bases from J; bases unmatched to any gene: 8. CDR3 size: 14 residues. Germline-derived CDR1 and CDR2 are SGHNT and YYREEE (reference sequence). The CDR3 here is CAMGRTSGSNEQYF. DNA of the CDR3: TGTGCCATGGGGCGGACTAGCGGGAGCAACGAGCAGTACTTC.

The rearrangement uses TRBV5-4 and TRBJ2-3; 11 bases are shared with TRBD2. Per the germline V gene, CDR1 is SGHNT and CDR2 is YYREEE (reference sequence). The CDR3 extends over 16 amino acids. V trimming: 1 base; J trimming: 3 bases; junction bases outside the gene matches: 4. As DNA, the CDR3 is TGTGCCAGCAGCTTGAAACTAGCGGGAGTTACAGATACGCAGTATTTT. Amino acid sequence: CASSLKLAGVTDTQYF.

The V call is TRBV9, the J call TRBJ1-4, with 7 bases fitting TRBD1. Germline values: CDR1 SGDLS, CDR2 YYNGEE. Germline trimming cut 4 bases from V and 5 bases from J; bases unmatched to any gene: 17. The length of the CDR3 is 18 residues. The chain's CDR3 is CASSRGLIKQGINEKLFF. Here the CDR3 DNA reads TGTGCCAGCAGCCGTGGCCTCATAAAACAGGGGATCAATGAAAAACTGTTTTTT.

V is TRBV28 and J is TRBJ1-1; TRBD1 matches at 7 bases. Germline V gene sequence: CDR1 MDHEN, CDR2 SYDVKM. V lost 1 base to trimming and J lost 3 bases; unmatched junction nucleotides: 8. There are 16 residues in the CDR3. This CDR3 is CASSLLGAGGDTEAFF. Written as DNA, the CDR3 is TGTGCCAGCAGTTTATTAGGGGCAGGGGGAGACACTGAAGCTTTCTTT. The variable domain in full, completed from reference TRBV28 and TRBJ1-1, reads DVKVTQSSRYLVKRTGEKVFLECVQDMDHENMFWYRQDPGLGLRLIYFSYDVKMKEKGDIPEGYSVSREKKERFSLILESASTNQTSMYLCASSLLGAGGDTEAFFGQGTRLTVV.

This chain uses TRBV5-1 with TRBJ2-3; 9 positions agree with TRBD2. With 7 bases clipped from V and 5 bases from J, the junction kept 5 bases outside the gene matches. The CDR3 loop spans 13 amino acids. Germline CDR1 and CDR2: SGHRS and YFSETQ. CDR3 sequence reads: CASGKLAGDTQYF. For the CDR3, the DNA is TGCGCCAGCGGAAAACTAGCGGGAGATACGCAGTATTTT.

This clone was detected only once. The chain employs TRBV5-6 and TRBJ1-1, with 9 nucleotides matching TRBD1. This CDR3 has 15 amino acids. Germline lookup yields CDR1 SGHDT and CDR2 YYEEEE. V shed 2 bases and J 6 bases; nucleotides not matched to a gene: 8. The CDR3, as DNA: TGTGCCAGCAGCTTTGACACAGGGGGCTTTCCTGAAGCTTTCTTT. Amino acid sequence: CASSFDTGGFPEAFF. Supplemented by reference TRBV5-6 and TRBJ1-1, the full variable domain reads DAGVTQSPTHLIKTRGQQVTLRCSPKSGHDTVSWYQQALGQGPQFIFQYYEEEERQRGNFPDRFSGHQFPNYSSELNVNALLLGDSALYLCASSFDTGGFPEAFFGQGTRLTVV.